This T cell receptor (beta chain) came from a study of T cells expressing NK-cell markers. Study information: It was sorted CD3+CD56-NKG2C+, CD3+CD56+NKG2C- and CD3+CD56+NKG2C+ T cells that provided the TCR beta repertoires.

The V gene's germline CDR1 is SNHLY and CDR2 FYNNEI. This CDR3 has 14 residues. A 5'RACE template switching approach incorporating UMIs was used to make TCR beta cDNA. TCRdb reprocessed the 5' RACE reads, with one entry per CDR3 protein and no DNA. The table lists roughly 110,000 distinct CDR3 sequences. The chain employs TRBV2 and TRBJ1-2; with no DNA, the TCRdb D assignment of TRBD1 cannot be verified. The sequenced sample was blood T cells: a sorted CD56 or NKG2C T cell subset, CD4+ or CD8+ T cells, or bulk PBMC T cells (not recorded which). The clonotype comes from a woman between 18 and 75 years old in good health. Here the CDR3 reads CASSAPQHIYGYTF.